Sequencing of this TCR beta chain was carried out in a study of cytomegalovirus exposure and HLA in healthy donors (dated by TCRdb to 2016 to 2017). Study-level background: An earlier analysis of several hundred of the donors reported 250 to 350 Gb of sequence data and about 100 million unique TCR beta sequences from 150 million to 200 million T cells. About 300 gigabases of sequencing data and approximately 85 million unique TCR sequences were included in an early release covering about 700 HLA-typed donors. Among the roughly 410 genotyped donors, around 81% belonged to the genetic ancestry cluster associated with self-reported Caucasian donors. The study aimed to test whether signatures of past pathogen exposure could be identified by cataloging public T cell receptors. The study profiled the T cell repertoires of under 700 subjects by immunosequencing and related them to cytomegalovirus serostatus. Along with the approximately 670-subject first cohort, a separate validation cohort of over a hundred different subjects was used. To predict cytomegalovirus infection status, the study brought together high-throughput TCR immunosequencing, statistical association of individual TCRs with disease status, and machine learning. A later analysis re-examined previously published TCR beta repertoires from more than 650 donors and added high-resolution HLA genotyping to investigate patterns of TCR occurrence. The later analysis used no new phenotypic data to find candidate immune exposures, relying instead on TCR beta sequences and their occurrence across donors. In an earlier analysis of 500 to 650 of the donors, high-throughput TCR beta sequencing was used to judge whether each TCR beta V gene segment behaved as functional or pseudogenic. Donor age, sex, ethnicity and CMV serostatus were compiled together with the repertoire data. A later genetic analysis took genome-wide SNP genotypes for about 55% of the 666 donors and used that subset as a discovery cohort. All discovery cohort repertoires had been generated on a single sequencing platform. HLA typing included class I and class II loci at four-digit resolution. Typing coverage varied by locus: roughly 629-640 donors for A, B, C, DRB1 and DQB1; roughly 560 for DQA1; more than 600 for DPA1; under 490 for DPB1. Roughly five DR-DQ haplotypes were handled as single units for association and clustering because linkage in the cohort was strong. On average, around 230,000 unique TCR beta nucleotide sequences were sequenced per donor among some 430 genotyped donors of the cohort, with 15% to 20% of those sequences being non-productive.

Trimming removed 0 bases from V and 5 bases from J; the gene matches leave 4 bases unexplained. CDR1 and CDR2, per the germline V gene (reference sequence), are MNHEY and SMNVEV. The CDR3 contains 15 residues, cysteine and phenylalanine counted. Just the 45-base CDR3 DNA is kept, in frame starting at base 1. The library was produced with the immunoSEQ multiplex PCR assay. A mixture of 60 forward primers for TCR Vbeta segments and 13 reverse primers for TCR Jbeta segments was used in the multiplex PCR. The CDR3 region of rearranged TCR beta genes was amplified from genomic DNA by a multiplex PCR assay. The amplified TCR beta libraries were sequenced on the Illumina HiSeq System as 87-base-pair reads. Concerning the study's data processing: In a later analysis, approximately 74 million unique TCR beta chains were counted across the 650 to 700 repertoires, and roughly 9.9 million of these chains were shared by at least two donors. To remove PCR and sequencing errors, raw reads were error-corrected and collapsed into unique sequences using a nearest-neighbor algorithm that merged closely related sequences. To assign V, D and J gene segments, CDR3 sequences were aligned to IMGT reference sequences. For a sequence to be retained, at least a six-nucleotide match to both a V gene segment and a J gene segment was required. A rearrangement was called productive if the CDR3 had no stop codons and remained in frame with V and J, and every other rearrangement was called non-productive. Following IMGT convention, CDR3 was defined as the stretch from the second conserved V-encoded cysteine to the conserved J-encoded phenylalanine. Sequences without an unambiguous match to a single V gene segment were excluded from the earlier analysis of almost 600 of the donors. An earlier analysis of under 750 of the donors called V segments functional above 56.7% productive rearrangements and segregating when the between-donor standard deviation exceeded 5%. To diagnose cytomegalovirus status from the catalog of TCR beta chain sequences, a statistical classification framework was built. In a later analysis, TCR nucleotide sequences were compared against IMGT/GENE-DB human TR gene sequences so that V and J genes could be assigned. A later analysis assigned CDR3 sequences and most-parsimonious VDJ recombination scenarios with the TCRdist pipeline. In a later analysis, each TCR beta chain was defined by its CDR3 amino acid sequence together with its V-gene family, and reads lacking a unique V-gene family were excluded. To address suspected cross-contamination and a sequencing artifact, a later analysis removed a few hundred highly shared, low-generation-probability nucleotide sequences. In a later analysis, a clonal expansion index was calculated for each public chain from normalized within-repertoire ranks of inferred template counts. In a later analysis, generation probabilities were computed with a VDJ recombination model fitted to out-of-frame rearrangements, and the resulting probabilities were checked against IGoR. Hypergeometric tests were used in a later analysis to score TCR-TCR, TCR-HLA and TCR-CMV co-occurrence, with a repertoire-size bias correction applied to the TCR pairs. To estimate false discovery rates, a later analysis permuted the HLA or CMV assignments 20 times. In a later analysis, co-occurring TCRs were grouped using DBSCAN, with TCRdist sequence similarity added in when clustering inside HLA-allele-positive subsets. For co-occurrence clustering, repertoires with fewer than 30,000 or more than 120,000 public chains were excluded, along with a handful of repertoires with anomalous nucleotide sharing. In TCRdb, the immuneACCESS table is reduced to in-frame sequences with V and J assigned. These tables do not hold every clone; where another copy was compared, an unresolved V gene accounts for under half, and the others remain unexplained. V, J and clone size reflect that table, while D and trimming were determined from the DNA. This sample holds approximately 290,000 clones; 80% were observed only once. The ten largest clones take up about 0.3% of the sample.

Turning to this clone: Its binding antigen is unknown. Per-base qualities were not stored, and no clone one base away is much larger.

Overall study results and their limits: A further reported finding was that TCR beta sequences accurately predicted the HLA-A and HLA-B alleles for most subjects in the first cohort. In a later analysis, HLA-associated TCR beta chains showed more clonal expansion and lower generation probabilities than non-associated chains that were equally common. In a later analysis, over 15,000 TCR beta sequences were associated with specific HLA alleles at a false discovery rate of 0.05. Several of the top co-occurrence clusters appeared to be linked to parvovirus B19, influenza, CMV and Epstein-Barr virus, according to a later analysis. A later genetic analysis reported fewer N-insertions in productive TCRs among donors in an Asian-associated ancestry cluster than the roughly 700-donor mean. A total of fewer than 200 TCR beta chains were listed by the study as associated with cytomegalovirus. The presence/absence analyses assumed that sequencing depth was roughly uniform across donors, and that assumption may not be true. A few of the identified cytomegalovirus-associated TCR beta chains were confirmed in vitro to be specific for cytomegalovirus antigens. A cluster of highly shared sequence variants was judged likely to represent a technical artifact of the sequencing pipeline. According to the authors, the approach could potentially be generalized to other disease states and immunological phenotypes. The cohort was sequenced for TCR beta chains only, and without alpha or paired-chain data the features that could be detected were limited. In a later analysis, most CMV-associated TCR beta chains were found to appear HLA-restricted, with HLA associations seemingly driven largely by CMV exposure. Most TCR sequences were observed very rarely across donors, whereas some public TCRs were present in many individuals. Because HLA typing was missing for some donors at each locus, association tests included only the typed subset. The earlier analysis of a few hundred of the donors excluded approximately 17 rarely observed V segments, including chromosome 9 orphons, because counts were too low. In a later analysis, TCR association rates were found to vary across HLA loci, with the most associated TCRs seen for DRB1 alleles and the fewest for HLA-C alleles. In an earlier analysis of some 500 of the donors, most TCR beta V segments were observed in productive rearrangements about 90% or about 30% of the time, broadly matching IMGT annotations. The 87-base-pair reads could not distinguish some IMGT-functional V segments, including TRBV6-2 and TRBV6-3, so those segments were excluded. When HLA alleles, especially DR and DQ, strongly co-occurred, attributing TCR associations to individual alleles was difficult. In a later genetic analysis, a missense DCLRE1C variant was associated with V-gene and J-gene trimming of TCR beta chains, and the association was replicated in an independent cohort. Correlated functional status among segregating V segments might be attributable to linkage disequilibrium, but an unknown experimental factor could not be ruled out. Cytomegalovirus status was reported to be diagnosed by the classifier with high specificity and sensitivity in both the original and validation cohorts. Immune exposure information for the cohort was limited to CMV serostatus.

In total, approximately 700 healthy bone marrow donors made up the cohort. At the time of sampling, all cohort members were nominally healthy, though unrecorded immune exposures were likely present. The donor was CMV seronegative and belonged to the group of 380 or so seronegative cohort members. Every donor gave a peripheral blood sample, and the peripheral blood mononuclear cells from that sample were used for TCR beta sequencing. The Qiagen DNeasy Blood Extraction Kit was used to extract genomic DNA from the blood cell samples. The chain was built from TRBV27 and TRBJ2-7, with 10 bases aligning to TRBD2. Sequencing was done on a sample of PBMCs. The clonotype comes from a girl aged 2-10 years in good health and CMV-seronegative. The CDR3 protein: CASSLSAGGFDEQYF. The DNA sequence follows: TGTGCCAGCAGTTTATCAGCGGGAGGGTTCGACGAGCAGTACTTC.